The entry that follows covers one T cell receptor (beta chain) sequence. Its antigen remains unidentified. No base qualities exist here, and no much larger clone lies one base off it. For sequencing, an Illumina HiSeq 1500 was employed. TCRdb took the public reads, trimmed them with fastp at Q25, ran MiXCR for clone calling and kept in-frame beta chains. One record per CDR3 amino acid sequence lists the most common genes and DNA. For this sample the table gives roughly 230,000 distinct CDR3 sequences, of which about 20% were detected only once. The ten largest account for over 15% of the sample. The sample is drawn from a study of T cell repertoires in cytomegalovirus infection (dated by TCRdb to about 2019). A note on the overall study: Because public TCR beta signatures pointed to carriage of CMV infection together with the matching HLA type, the HLA type of each donor mattered for the analysis. General findings and caveats noted by the study authors: Cumulative frequency of public TCR beta family members discriminated carriers of CMV infection plus the relevant HLA type in this cohort and an independent approximately 370-donor cohort. The ex vivo response was dominated by HLA-C-restricted CMV-specific TCR beta clonotypes, which also provided the single most frequent clonotype in two of eight donors.

The germline V gene provides CDR1 SGHTA and CDR2 FQGNSA. The CDR3 runs 14 amino acids, cysteine and phenylalanine included. CDR3 DNA is the only sequence kept; it has 42 bases, read in frame from the first base. Trimming removed 3 bases from V and 3 bases from J, leaving 9 bases between the germline ends. Material: CD8+ T cells from PBMCs. The sequence derives from a human donor in good health (CMV status not recorded). Some clones in this sample may be carry-over from other donors' samples. The receptor chain draws on TRBV7-2 and TRBJ2-1; perhaps TRBD2 is the D gene, with 6 bases matching. The CDR3 amino acid sequence is: CASSFASVYNEQFF. The nucleotide sequence reads TGTGCCAGCAGCTTCGCTAGCGTCTACAATGAGCAGTTCTTC.